Described below is a single TCR beta chain sequence and its context. This sample was taken from a study of blood T cells in healthy people across ages. CDR3 size: 16 residues. The use of a sample-barcoded 5' primer and a J-beta primer mix characterized a second PCR of roughly 6 to 11 cycles. Each CDR3 protein is one row after TCRdb ran MiXCR on the 5' RACE reads. Here the sample spans some 1,000,000 distinct CDR3 sequences, about 25% being singletons. This sample was also put to use in a study of T cells of mothers and their children.

Sequenced sample: blood. The chain has TRBV12-3 or TRBV12-4 and TRBJ2-5; 11 nucleotides agree with TRBD2. The DNA end is a closer match to TRBJ2-1, so the J assignment may be wrong. This TCR came from a girl between 2 and 10 years old in good health. The chain's CDR3 is CASSLMAGLADNEQFF. The CDR3, as DNA: TGTGCCAGCAGTTTGATGGCGGGACTAGCGGACAATGAGCAGTTCTTC.